These 18 T cell receptor beta chains share one sample of origin, sequenced in a study of blood T cell repertoires in COVID-19. TCRdb's copy holds only in-frame clones and misses some; the assay was immunoSEQ multiplex PCR. The table shows 75,000 to 90,000 clones, with approximately 87% occurring only once. The sequenced sample consisted of peripheral blood. These receptor sequences come from a human donor in a cohort sampled during active COVID-19.

The V gene is TRBV5-4, the J gene TRBJ2-5; 8 bases are shared with TRBD1. J lost 1 base, V lost 4 bases, and 3 bases had no gene match. Germline V gene lookup returns CDR1 SGHNT and CDR2 YYREEE (reference sequence). The CDR3 has 14 amino acids. DNA of the CDR3: TGTGCCAGCAGCCTCGACAGGGGCCAAGAGACCCAGTACTTC. The encoded protein is CASSLDRGQETQYF.

The chain employs TRBV24-1 and TRBJ2-2, with TRBD2 matching over 7 bases. The V gene end was trimmed by 3 bases and the J gene end by 1 base; junction bases not matched to a gene: 7. Germline V gene lookup returns CDR1 KGHDR and CDR2 SFDVKD. The CDR3 contains 17 residues. The CDR3 is CATSDVGGTLNTGELFF. In DNA form, the CDR3 reads TGTGCCACCAGTGATGTCGGGGGGACCCTGAACACCGGGGAGCTGTTTTTT.

The chain has TRBV15 and TRBJ2-7, with 9 bases fitting TRBD1. This CDR3 contains 14 residues. The V and J ends lost 3 bases and 4 bases, in that order; junction bases with no gene match: 4. Germline V lookup: CDR1 LNHNV, CDR2 YYDKDF (reference sequence). The CDR3 nucleotides are TGTGCCACCAGCAGCCGGGACAGGGCATACGAGCAGTACTTC. As protein: CATSSRDRAYEQYF.

This rearrangement joins TRBV4-1 to TRBJ1-1, with D perhaps TRBD1 (5 bases). Germline CDR1 and CDR2: MGHRA and YSYEKL. Trimming left V 4 bases short and J 0 bases short, with 18 bases between. The CDR3 extends over 17 amino acids. CDR3 region: CASSLQRDGGLNTEAFF. The CDR3 DNA follows: TGCGCCAGCAGCCTGCAGAGGGACGGGGGTTTGAACACTGAAGCTTTCTTT.

This clone was detected once. The CDR3 DNA follows: TGCGCCAGCAGAGACGGGGACAGGTCCGGGGAGCTGTTTTTT. Amino acid sequence: CASRDGDRSGELFF. The chain carries TRBV5-1 and TRBJ2-2, with 8 positions matching TRBD1. Germline CDR1 SGHRS, CDR2 YFSETQ. The CDR3 is 14 residues long. Losses at the gene ends were 5 bases for V and 6 bases for J; bases not matched to a gene: 6.

The V and J genes are TRBV29-1 and TRBJ2-7; weak D call: TRBD2 (6 bases). V was cut by 2 bases and J by 6 bases, with 14 bases left in between. CDR1 and CDR2 from the germline V gene are SQVTM and ANQGSEA. The CDR3 is 13 amino acids. CDR3 nucleotides: TGCAGCGTTGAAAAAGGGACTGCGAGCGAGCAGTACTTC. Protein sequence: CSVEKGTASEQYF.

The genes are TRBV6-1 and TRBJ1-6, with TRBD1 matching over 7 bases. The ends lost 4 bases at V and 5 bases at J; junction bases unmatched: 11. CDR3 size: 17 residues. CDR1 and CDR2 (germline): MNHNS, SASEGT. Written as DNA, the CDR3 is TGTGCCAGCAGTGGGGACAGCCCTTTCTTAAATAATTCACCCCTCCACTTT. It translates to CASSGDSPFLNNSPLHF.

This chain joins TRBV28 and TRBJ1-2, with a tentative D call TRBD1 (5 bases). Germline CDR1 and CDR2: MDHEN and SYDVKM. V shed 7 bases and J shed 4 bases, with 16 bases lying between them. CDR3 length: 14 residues. The CDR3 loop reads CASTKAGSAYGYTF. As DNA, the CDR3 is TGTGCCAGCACCAAAGCAGGGTCCGCCTATGGCTACACCTTC.

This clone came up once. The V and J genes are TRBV27 and TRBJ2-5; 13 positions match TRBD2. The V gene's germline CDR1 is MNHEY and CDR2 SMNVEV (reference sequence). V lost 4 bases and J lost 4; bases outside the gene matches: 6. The CDR3 length is 16 residues. The CDR3 sequence: CASSSSLAGGPETQYF. CDR3 sequence (DNA): TGTGCCAGCAGTTCATCACTAGCGGGAGGGCCAGAGACCCAGTACTTC.

Of note for this clone: At one end, the junction sequence differs from germline, possibly due to a read error. V gene TRBV18 combines with J gene TRBJ1-3; maybe TRBD1 (5 bases). The CDR3 covers 17 residues. The germline gives CDR1 KGHSH, CDR2 LQKENI. CDR3 DNA: TGTGCCAGCTCGCCACAACCGGAGACAGCCGGAACGAACACCATATATTTT. As protein: CASSPQPETAGTNTIYF. Combining the CDR3 with reference TRBV18 and TRBJ1-3 gives the whole variable domain NAGVMQNPRHLVRRRGQEARLRCSPMKGHSHVYWYRQLPEEGLKFMVYLQKENIIDESGMPKERFSAEFPKEGPSILRIQQVVRGDSAAYFCASSPQPETAGTNTIYFGEGSWLTVV.

This clone came up once. The gene calls are TRBV7-8 and TRBJ2-7, with D perhaps TRBD2 (5 bases). Trimming left V 5 bases short and J 3 bases short, with 17 bases between. The germline CDR1 and CDR2 sequences are SGHVS and FQNEAQ. The length of the CDR3 is 15 residues. The CDR3 region is CASSPKQRSFYEQYF. The CDR3 DNA is TGTGCCAGCAGCCCAAAACAGCGGAGCTTCTACGAGCAGTACTTC.

The sample holds a few counts of this clone. The CDR3 bases are TGTGCCAGCAGTGGCGCGGGAGGGTACACCGGGGAGCTGTTTTTT. This codes for CASSGAGGYTGELFF. The chain has TRBV2 and TRBJ2-2, with 9 bases matching TRBD2. The junction had 3 bases not matched to a gene; V was cut back by 4 bases and J by 3 bases. The CDR3 runs to 15 residues. Germline loops: CDR1 SNHLY, CDR2 FYNNEI.

The rearrangement links TRBV5-1 to TRBJ2-6, with a tentative D call TRBD2 (6 bases). The CDR3 spans 16 residues. CDR1 and CDR2 from the germline V gene are SGHRS and YFSETQ. V lost 2 bases to trimming and J lost 0 bases, with 9 bases between them. CDR3 nucleotide sequence: TGCGCCAGCAGCTTCAGACTAGACTCTGGGGCCAACGTCCTGACTTTC. Translated: CASSFRLDSGANVLTF.

Comments on this clone: Other DNA sequences in this specimen translate into the identical CDR3. The chain uses TRBV5-1 and TRBJ1-2; a weak D match, TRBD1 (5 bases). The ends were cut back, 4 bases at V and 2 bases at J, with 9 bases in the middle. This CDR3 has 13 residues. Per the germline V gene, CDR1 is SGHRS and CDR2 is YFSETQ. The CDR3 spells CASSLGQNYGYTF. In DNA, the CDR3 is TGCGCCAGCAGCCTAGGACAAAACTATGGCTACACCTTC.

The chain joins TRBV28 to TRBJ1-5; 7 bases line up with TRBD1. Germline V gene sequence: CDR1 MDHEN, CDR2 SYDVKM. V lost 6 bases to trimming and J lost 4 bases; unmatched junction nucleotides: 9. The CDR3 is made up of 15 amino acids. The CDR3 sequence: CASRLRGLENQPQHF. CDR3 DNA: TGTGCCAGCAGGTTGAGGGGGCTGGAGAATCAGCCCCAGCATTTT.

V and J are TRBV7-2 and TRBJ2-1; 7 nucleotides match TRBD1. From germline, CDR1 is SGHTA and CDR2 FQGNSA. Trimming removed 5 bases from V and 5 bases from J; junction bases left unmatched: 9. The CDR3 covers 15 residues. The DNA for the CDR3 is TGTGCCAGCAGCCATGGACAGGTAAAGAACAATGAGCAGTTCTTC. It encodes CASSHGQVKNNEQFF.

The chain couples TRBV6-5 to TRBJ1-4, with no clear D. Germline V lookup: CDR1 MNHEY, CDR2 SVGAGI. CDR3 length: 13 amino acids. V lost 7 bases, J lost 6 bases, and 12 bases lay in between. DNA of the CDR3: TGTGCCAGCACCAGAAGTGGCCATGAAAAACTGTTTTTT. It yields the protein CASTRSGHEKLFF.

The V call is TRBV18, the J call TRBJ1-6; 7 bases agree with TRBD1. Germline assignment: CDR1 KGHSH and CDR2 LQKENI. V shed 4 bases, J shed 6 bases, and the junction held 9 bases outside the gene matches. The CDR3 length is 16 residues. The DNA for the CDR3 is TGTGCCAGCTCACGATCTACAGGGGCTGCTAATTCACCCCTCCACTTT. Its protein product is CASSRSTGAANSPLHF.